What follows is one T cell receptor beta chain and its context. Its antigen is not identified. The sample comes from a study of cytomegalovirus exposure and HLA in healthy donors. Clones were read by immunoSEQ multiplex PCR, and TCRdb kept only the in-frame ones, dropping some. Here the sample spans almost 75,000 clones, 70% to 90% being singletons. The CDR3 runs 18 residues. CDR1 and CDR2 from the germline V gene are MDHEN and SYDVKM. V lost 6 bases to trimming and J lost 1 base, with 24 bases between them. Points from the study as a whole: Subsequent analysis found a tendency for first-cohort TCR clusters to co-occur within the 90 to 150 validation repertoires.

The rearrangement uses TRBV28 and TRBJ1-1, with D tentatively TRBD1 (5 bases). What was sequenced was PBMCs. This clonotype was sampled from a man in his thirties or forties in good health and CMV-seronegative. The chain's CDR3 is CASSPYWGQGIGNTEAFF. CDR3 coding DNA: TGTGCCAGCAGCCCTTACTGGGGCCAGGGAATTGGGAACACTGAAGCTTTCTTT.